The subject of this entry is one TCR beta chain. Its target is not known. The data were obtained in a study of shared clonotypes between healthy human individuals. Whole-study results and caveats: Naive subsets typically showed greater estimated richness than memory subsets.

Donors comprised healthy HIV-negative adults lacking recent acute infections or vaccinations. Splitting the CD4+ cells yielded a CD45RA+ naive subset and a CD45RA-negative memory subset. Per the germline V gene, CDR1 is MNHNS and CDR2 is SASEGT. Trimming took 4 bases from V and 6 from J, leaving 7 bases between them. The CDR3 consists of 12 residues. Sequenced by immunoSEQ multiplex PCR; TCRdb stores in-frame clones only, minus some. The sample carries about 2 million clones, 95% recorded once. The rearrangement joins TRBV6-1 to TRBJ1-5; unclear D gene. The sample taken for sequencing was naive CD4+ T cells sorted from blood. Subset defined: CD45RA+ positively selected. The sequence was collected from a man aged 18 to 35 in good health. The CDR3 reads CASSVVAQPQHF. CDR3 nucleotides: TGTGCCAGCAGTGTGGTCGCTCAGCCCCAGCATTTT.